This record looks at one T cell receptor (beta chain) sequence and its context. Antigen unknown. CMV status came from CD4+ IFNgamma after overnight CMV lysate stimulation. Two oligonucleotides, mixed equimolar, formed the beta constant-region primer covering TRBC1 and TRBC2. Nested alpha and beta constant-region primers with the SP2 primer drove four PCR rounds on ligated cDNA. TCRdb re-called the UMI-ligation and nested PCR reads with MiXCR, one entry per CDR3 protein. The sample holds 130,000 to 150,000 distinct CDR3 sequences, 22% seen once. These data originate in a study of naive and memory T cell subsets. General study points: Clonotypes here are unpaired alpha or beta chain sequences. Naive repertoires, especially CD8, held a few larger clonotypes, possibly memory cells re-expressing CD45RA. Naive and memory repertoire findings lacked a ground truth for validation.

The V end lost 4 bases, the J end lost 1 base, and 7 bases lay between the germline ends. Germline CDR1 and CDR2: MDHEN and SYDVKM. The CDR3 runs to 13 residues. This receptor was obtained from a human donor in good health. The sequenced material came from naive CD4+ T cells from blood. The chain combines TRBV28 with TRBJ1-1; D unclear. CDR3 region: CASSSYKNTEAFF. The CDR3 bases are TGTGCCAGCAGTTCGTACAAGAACACTGAAGCTTTCTTT. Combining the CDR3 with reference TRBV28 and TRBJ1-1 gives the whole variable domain DVKVTQSSRYLVKRTGEKVFLECVQDMDHENMFWYRQDPGLGLRLIYFSYDVKMKEKGDIPEGYSVSREKKERFSLILESASTNQTSMYLCASSSYKNTEAFFGQGTRLTVV.